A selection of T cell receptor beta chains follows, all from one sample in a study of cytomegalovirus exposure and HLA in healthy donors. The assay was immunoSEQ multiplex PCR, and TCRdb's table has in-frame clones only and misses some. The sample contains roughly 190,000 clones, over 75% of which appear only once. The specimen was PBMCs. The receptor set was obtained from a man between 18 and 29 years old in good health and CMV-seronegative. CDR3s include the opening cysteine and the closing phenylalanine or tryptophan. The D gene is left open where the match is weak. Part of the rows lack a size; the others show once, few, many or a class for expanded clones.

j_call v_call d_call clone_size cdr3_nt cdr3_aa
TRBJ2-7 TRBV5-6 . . TGTGCCAGCAGCTTGGTAGGGGGCTCCTACGAGCAGTACTTC CASSLVGGSYEQYF
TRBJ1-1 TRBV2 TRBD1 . TGTGCCAGCACAGGGGGTCTCGGAAACACTGAAGCTTTCTTT CASTGGLGNTEAFF
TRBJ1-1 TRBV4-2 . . TGTGCCAGCAGCCAAGATGGGGGCTGGACTGAAGCTTTCTTT CASSQDGGWTEAFF
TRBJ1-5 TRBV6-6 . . TGTGCCAGCATAGCAGTGGGAGGGGGAAATCAGCCCCAGCATTTT CASIAVGGGNQPQHF
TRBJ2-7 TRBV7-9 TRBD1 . TGTGCCAGCAGTCAACAGGGGACGATCTACGAGCAGTACTTC CASSQQGTIYEQYF
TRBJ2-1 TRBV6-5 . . TGTGCCAGCAGTTCCTCCCGTGACGGGAGTATCAATGAGCAGTTCTTC CASSSSRDGSINEQFF
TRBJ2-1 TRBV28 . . TGTGCCAGCTCCCTCAATGAGCAGTTCTTC CASSLNEQFF
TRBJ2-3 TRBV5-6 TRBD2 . TGTGCCAGCAGCCCCCGGGTAGCGGGGAGCTGGGATACGCAGTATTTT CASSPRVAGSWDTQYF
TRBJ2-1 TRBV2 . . TGTGCCAGCAGTAGAGGCCACGGCGGGCTCTCCTACAATGAGCAGTTCTTC CASSRGHGGLSYNEQFF
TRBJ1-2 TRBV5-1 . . TGCGCCAGCAGCCCCGGGGATCATGGCTACACCTTC CASSPGDHGYTF
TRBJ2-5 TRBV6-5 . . TGTGCCAGCAGTTCCACTAGGGAGACCCAGTACTTC CASSSTRETQYF
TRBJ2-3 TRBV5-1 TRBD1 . TGCGCCAGCAGCTTGGGGGGAACGACAGGGTGGGTGACAGATACGCAGTATTTT CASSLGGTTGWVTDTQYF
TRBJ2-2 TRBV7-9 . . TGTGTGGGGCGGGAGAACACCGGGGAGCTGTTTTTT CVGRENTGELFF
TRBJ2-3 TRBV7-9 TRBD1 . TGTGCCAGCAGCTTAGGGGACAGGGGTTGGGGCACAGATACGCAGTATTTT CASSLGDRGWGTDTQYF
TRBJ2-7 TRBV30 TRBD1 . TGTGCCTGGAGTACCGGGACAGGGGCCTACGAGCAGTACTTC CAWSTGTGAYEQYF
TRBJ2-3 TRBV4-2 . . TGTGCCAGCAGCCAAGAAACAGGTGGTTGGCCAGATACGCAGTATTTT CASSQETGGWPDTQYF
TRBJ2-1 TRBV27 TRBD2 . TGTGCCAGCAGTTTCGGACTAGCGGGAGGGAAATACGGCGATGAGCAGTTCTTC CASSFGLAGGKYGDEQFF
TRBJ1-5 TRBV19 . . TGTGCCAGTAGTCCCGGACAGCTTTATAGCAATCAGCCCCAGCATTTT CASSPGQLYSNQPQHF
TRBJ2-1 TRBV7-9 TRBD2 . TGTGCCAGCAGCGCAGGACTAGCGGGGGGGTGGGAGCAGTTCTTC CASSAGLAGGWEQFF
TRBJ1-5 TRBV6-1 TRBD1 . TGTGCCAGCAGTGAAGCGGACAGGTGGCATCAGCCCCAGCATTTT CASSEADRWHQPQHF
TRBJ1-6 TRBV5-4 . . TGTGCCAGCAGCTCGGACAGAAATTCACCCCTCCACTTT CASSSDRNSPLHF
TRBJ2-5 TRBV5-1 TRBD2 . TGCGCCAGCAGGGCTAGCGGGAGGGCCGGGGAGACCCAGTACTTC CASRASGRAGETQYF
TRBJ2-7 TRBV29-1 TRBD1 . TGCAGCGTGGGGACAGGGGTCGAGCAGTACTTC CSVGTGVEQYF
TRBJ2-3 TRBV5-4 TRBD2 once TGTGCCAGCAGCTTGGTTCTAGCGGGAGTTGGAGATACGCAGTATTTT CASSLVLAGVGDTQYF
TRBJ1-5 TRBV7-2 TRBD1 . TGTGCCAGCAGCGCAACAGGGGGCGCGGAGCCCCAGCATTTT CASSATGGAEPQHF
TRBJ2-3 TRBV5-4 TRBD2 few TGTGCCAGCAGCTTCGGCGCTAGCGGGATCACAGATACGCAGTATTTT CASSFGASGITDTQYF
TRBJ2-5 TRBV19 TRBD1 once TGTGCCAGCAGCACTTCCCGACAGGGAGAAGAGACCCAGTACTTC CASSTSRQGEETQYF
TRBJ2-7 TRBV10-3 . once TGTGCCATCAGTGAGTCAACCTCGGGAGGGGGCGACGAGCAGTACTTC CAISESTSGGGDEQYF
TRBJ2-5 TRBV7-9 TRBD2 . TGTTCCAGCAGCTTAGGAGGACTAGCGGAGACCCAGTACTTC CSSSLGGLAETQYF
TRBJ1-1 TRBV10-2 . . TGCGCCAGCAGTGAGGCCGGGGGGACGGCTGAAGCTTTCTTT CASSEAGGTAEAFF
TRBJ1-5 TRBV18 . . TGTGCCAGCTCTTCCGGGACAAGCAATCAGCCCCAGCATTTT CASSSGTSNQPQHF
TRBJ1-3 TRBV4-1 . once TGCGCCAGCAGCCAAGAGCCTCCAGGGCCGGCTGGAAACACCATATATTTT CASSQEPPGPAGNTIYF
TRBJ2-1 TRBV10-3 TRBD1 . TGTGCCATCAGTGGAGCGGGACAGGGGTTCAATGAGCAGTTCTTC CAISGAGQGFNEQFF
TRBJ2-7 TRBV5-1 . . TGCGCCAGCAGCGAGACACAGGTTTCCGAGCAGTACTTC CASSETQVSEQYF
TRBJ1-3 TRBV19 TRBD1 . TGTGCCAGTAGCAGGGGGTTACTTGGAAACACCATATATTTT CASSRGLLGNTIYF
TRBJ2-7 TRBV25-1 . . TGTGCCAGCAGTGAAACAGGTTCCTACGAGCAGTACTTC CASSETGSYEQYF
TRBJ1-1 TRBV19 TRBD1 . TGTGCCAGTAATAACAGGGGCGACGCTTTCTTT CASNNRGDAFF
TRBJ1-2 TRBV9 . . TGTGCCAGCAGCGACCTCAGGGGCAACTATGGCTACACCTTC CASSDLRGNYGYTF
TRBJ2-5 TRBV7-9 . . TGTGCCAGCAGCTTCACCGGGCAAGAGACCCAGTACTTC CASSFTGQETQYF
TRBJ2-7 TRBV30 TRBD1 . TGTGCCTGGAGTGGGGCTAGGGACAGGGCCTACGAGCAGTACTTC CAWSGARDRAYEQYF
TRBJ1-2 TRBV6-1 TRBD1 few TGTGCCAGCAGTCCCACGGGACAGGACTATGGCTACACCTTC CASSPTGQDYGYTF
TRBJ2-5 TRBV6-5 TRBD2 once TGTGCCAGCAGTTTGGGGGGATCGGGAGGGCCGAAGACCCAGTACTTC CASSLGGSGGPKTQYF
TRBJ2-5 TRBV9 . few TGTGCCAGCAGCGTAGGTACAAGTCAAGAGACCCAGTACTTC CASSVGTSQETQYF
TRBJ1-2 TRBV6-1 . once TGTGCCAGCAGTGAATTCAAATATGGCTACACCTTC CASSEFKYGYTF
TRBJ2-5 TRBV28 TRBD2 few TGTGCCAGCAGCTCGCTTAGCGGGGGACAAGAGACCCAGTACTTC CASSSLSGGQETQYF
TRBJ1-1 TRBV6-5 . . TGTGCCAGCAGTTACAGGCAGGGAAACACTGAAGCTTTCTTT CASSYRQGNTEAFF
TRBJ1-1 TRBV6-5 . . TGTGCCAGCAGTCCCGCTGGCAAAAGTGAAGCTTTCTTT CASSPAGKSEAFF
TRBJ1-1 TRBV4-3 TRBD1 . TGCGCCAGCAGCCAAGGGGACAGGGGTGGGACTGAAGCTTTCTTT CASSQGDRGGTEAFF
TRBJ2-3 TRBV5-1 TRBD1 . TGCGCCAGCAGCTCGACAGGGCCAGATACGCAGTATTTT CASSSTGPDTQYF